This passage covers 9 T cell receptor beta chains from one sample sequenced in a study of blood T cells in healthy people across ages. Using a J-beta primer mix together with a sample-barcoded 5' primer, a second PCR was run for roughly 7 to 11 cycles. TCRdb ran MiXCR on the 5' RACE reads and lists one entry per CDR3 protein. In the table there are about 930,000 distinct CDR3 sequences, 25% to 30% of which are singletons. These data are also associated with another study on T cells of mothers and their children.

Sequenced input: blood. These receptors all come from a middle-aged woman in good health.

V is TRBV6-6 and J is TRBJ2-1, with TRBD1 matching over 10 bases. The J call is in doubt because the DNA end fits TRBJ2-7 better. The length of the CDR3 is 15 residues. The germline V gene encodes CDR1 MNHNY and CDR2 SVGAGI (reference sequence). In DNA form, the CDR3 reads TGTGCCAGCAGTTACTTGGGACAGGGGTACAATGAGCAGTACTTC. Translating it yields CASSYLGQGYNEQYF.

This clonotype occurred a few times. The rearrangement uses TRBV27 and TRBJ2-3, with D possibly matching TRBD1 (6 bases). V lost 1 base and J 6 bases, leaving 23 bases between the germline ends. This CDR3 has 18 residues. Germline V CDR1 and CDR2: MNHEY, SMNVEV (reference sequence). The CDR3 bases are TGTGCCAGCAGTTTATTCCCGCCCGGGACATGGGCATCGGATACGCAGTATTTT. Amino acid sequence: CASSLFPPGTWASDTQYF.

For the CDR3, the DNA is TGCAGTGCTGCCGGATTCCAAAATCCCTACGAGCAGTACTTC. This encodes CSAAGFQNPYEQYF. This chain joins TRBV20-1 and TRBJ2-7, with unresolved D. With 5 bases removed from V and 2 bases from J, the gap between germline ends came to 16 bases. The germline V gene has CDR1 DFQATT and CDR2 SNEGSKA (reference sequence). This CDR3 contains 14 residues.

On this clonotype itself: A read error may be the cause here, since a much bigger clone is one base away. The gene calls are TRBV2 and TRBJ2-7, with TRBD1 matching over 8 bases. This CDR3 spans 16 amino acids. CDR1 and CDR2 from the germline V gene are SNHLY and FYNNEI. V shed 3 bases, J shed 4 bases, and the junction held 11 bases outside the gene matches. The CDR3 region has the DNA TGTGCCAGCAGTGACTCCAGGGGGCGAGGCATTTACGAGCAGTACTTC. This sequence encodes CASSDSRGRGIYEQYF.

The J gene is TRBJ2-5, the V gene TRBV27; 8 positions match TRBD1. Trimming cost V 6 bases and J 5 bases; bases outside gene matches: 8. Germline CDR1 MNHEY, CDR2 SMNVEV (reference sequence). The CDR3 contains 14 residues. The CDR3 region is CASSINQGAETQYF. CDR3 sequence (DNA): TGTGCCAGCAGCATCAACCAGGGGGCGGAGACCCAGTACTTC.

The rearrangement links TRBV14 to TRBJ2-3; 8 bases line up with TRBD2. CDR1 is SGHDN, CDR2 FVKESK, per germline. The CDR3 length is 16 residues. With 4 bases clipped from V and 3 bases from J, the junction kept 9 bases outside the gene matches. The CDR3 loop reads CASSPPGLVWTDTQYF. For the CDR3, the DNA is TGTGCCAGCAGCCCTCCGGGACTAGTTTGGACAGATACGCAGTATTTT.

This chain connects TRBV20-1 to TRBJ2-4; D is undetermined. Germline CDR1 and CDR2: DFQATT and SNEGSKA (reference sequence). The CDR3 has 11 residues. Trimming left V 5 bases short and J 13 bases short, with 15 bases between. CDR3 amino acids: CSASPGPEQYF. The CDR3 nucleotides read TGCAGTGCTTCCCCCGGGCCTGAGCAGTACTTC.

The DNA of the CDR3 is TGTGCCATCAGTGAAGAGACTGACTCCTACGAGCGGTACTTC. The encoded protein is CAISEETDSYERYF. The J gene is TRBJ2-5, the V gene TRBV10-3; D remains unclear. Germline V lookup: CDR1 ENHRY, CDR2 SYGVKD. The CDR3 length is 14 residues. The V end lost 3 bases, the J end lost 13 bases, and 21 bases lay between the germline ends.

V is TRBV10-3 and J is TRBJ2-3, with D maybe TRBD1 (6 bases). Trimming shortened V by 3 bases and J by 6 bases, and 16 bases separated the two germline ends. Germline V gene sequence: CDR1 ENHRY, CDR2 SYGVKD. The CDR3 is made up of 15 amino acids. The DNA of the CDR3 is TGTGCCATCAGTGAAACGAGGGGGTCTGTGGATACGCAGTATTTT. This sequence encodes CAISETRGSVDTQYF.